The TCR beta chain described here comes from a study of T-cell reconstitution after alpha-beta-depleted transplantation in children. To note about this clonotype: As yet, its antigen is unknown.

Overall study results and limits: As was reported, about two months after transplant, alpha-beta T cells came from several hundred expanded graft clones.

CDR3 length: 19 residues. V trimming: 7 bases; J trimming: 4 bases; junction bases outside the gene matches: 15. CDR1 and CDR2 (germline): SGHAT, FQDESV (reference sequence). Unique molecular identifiers were incorporated during preparation of the TCRbeta library. TCRdb reanalysed the PCR reads using MiXCR and keeps one entry per CDR3 protein. The sample has approximately 430,000 distinct CDR3 sequences, roughly 17% seen once. The chain has TRBV11-1 and TRBJ2-1; TRBD2 matches 14 bases. Here the sequenced sample was PBMCs, mostly from graft donor cells, taken 360 days after TCRalphabeta/CD19-depleted stem cell transplant. This TCR was sampled from a boy under two years old who had a stem cell transplant for Wiskott-Aldrich syndrome, so the T cells may come from the graft donor. The CDR3 nucleotides are TGTGCCAGCACCCCCAGCCGACTAGCGGGAGGGCCGGGGTACAATGAGCAGTTCTTC. Translating it yields CASTPSRLAGGPGYNEQFF. Together with reference TRBV11-1 and TRBJ2-1, the CDR3 gives the full variable domain: EAEVAQSPRYKITEKSQAVAFWCDPISGHATLYWYRQILGQGPELLVQFQDESVVDDSQLPKDRFSAERLKGVDSTLKIQPAELGDSAMYLCASTPSRLAGGPGYNEQFFGPGTRLTVL.